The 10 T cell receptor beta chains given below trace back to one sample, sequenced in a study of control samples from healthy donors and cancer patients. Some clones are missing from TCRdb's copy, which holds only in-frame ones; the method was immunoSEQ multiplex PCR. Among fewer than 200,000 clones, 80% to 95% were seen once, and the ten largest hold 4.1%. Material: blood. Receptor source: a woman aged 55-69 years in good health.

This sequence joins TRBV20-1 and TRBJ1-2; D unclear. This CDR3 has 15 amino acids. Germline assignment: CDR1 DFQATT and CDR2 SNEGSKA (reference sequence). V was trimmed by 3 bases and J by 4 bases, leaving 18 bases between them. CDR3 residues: CSASNVNSIVYGYTF. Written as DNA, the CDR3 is TGCAGTGCTAGTAATGTGAATAGTATCGTCTATGGCTACACCTTC.

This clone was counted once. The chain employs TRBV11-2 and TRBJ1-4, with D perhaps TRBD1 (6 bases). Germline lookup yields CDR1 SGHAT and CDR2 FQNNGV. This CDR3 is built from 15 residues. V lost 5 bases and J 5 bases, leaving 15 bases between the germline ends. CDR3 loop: CASSPWTAENEKLFF. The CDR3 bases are TGTGCCAGCAGCCCGTGGACAGCGGAAAATGAAAAACTGTTTTTT.

CDR3 nucleotides: TGTGCCAGCAGCCGCACGCGGCAGAGCCTTAATGAAAAACTGTTTTTT. It yields the protein CASSRTRQSLNEKLFF. The rearrangement uses TRBV9 and TRBJ1-4; D call uncertain. Trimming cost V 4 bases and J 4 bases, with 17 bases left between them. Per the germline V gene, CDR1 is SGDLS and CDR2 is YYNGEE. This CDR3 comprises 16 residues.

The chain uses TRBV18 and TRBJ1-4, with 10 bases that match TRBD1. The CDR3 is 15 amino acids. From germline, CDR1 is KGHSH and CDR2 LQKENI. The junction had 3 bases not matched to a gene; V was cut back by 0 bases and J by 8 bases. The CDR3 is CASSPPGQGWEKLFF. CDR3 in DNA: TGTGCCAGCTCACCACCGGGACAGGGGTGGGAAAAACTGTTTTTT. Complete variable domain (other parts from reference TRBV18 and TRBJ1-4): NAGVMQNPRHLVRRRGQEARLRCSPMKGHSHVYWYRQLPEEGLKFMVYLQKENIIDESGMPKERFSAEFPKEGPSILRIQQVVRGDSAAYFCASSPPGQGWEKLFFGSGTQLSVL.

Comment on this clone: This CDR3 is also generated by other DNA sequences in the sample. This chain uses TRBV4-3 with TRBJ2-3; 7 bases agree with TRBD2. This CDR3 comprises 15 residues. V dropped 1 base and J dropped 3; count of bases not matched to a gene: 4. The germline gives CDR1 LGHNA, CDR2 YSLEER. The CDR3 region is CASSQVGGGTDTQYF. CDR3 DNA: TGCGCCAGCAGCCAAGTTGGGGGGGGGACAGATACGCAGTATTTT.

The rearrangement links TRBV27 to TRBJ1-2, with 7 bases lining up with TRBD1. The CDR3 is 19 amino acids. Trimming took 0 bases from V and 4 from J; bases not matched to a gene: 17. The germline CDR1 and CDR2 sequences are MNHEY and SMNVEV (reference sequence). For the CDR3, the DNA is TGTGCCAGCAGTTTATCGACCCCCGGGACAGTTGCCCGGGGCTATGGCTACACCTTC. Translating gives CASSLSTPGTVARGYGYTF.

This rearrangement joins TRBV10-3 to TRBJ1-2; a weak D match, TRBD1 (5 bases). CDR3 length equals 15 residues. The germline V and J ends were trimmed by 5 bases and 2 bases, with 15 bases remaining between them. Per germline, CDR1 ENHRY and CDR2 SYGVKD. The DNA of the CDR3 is TGTGCCATCAGTCGATCCTGGGACCCAAACTATGGCTACACCTTC. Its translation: CAISRSWDPNYGYTF.

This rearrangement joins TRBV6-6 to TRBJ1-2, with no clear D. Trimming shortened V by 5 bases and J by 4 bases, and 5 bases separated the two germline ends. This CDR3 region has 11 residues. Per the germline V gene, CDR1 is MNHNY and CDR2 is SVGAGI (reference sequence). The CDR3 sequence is CASSQPYGYTF. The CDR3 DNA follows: TGTGCCAGCAGTCAACCCTATGGCTACACCTTC.

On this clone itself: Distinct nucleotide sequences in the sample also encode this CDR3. The chain's CDR3 is CASSLGGGGNSPLHF. The CDR3 DNA sequence: TGCGCCAGCAGTCTCGGGGGAGGGGGGAATTCACCCCTCCACTTT. This chain joins TRBV5-1 and TRBJ1-6; weak D call: TRBD1 (6 bases). V was clipped by 5 bases and J by 7 bases, with 16 bases between them. The CDR3 extends over 15 amino acids. Germline CDR1 reads SGHRS; CDR2 reads YFSETQ.

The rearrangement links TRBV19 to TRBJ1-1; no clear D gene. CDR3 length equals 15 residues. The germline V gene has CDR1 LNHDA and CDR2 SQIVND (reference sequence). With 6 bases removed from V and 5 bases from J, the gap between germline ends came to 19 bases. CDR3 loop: CASSPLPEGETEAFF. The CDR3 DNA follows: TGTGCCAGTAGCCCCCTTCCGGAGGGTGAAACTGAAGCTTTCTTT.